Below, 4 T cell receptor beta chains from the same sample are listed, as sequenced in a study of blood T cell repertoires in COVID-19. Assay used: immunoSEQ multiplex PCR; TCRdb lists only in-frame clones, some missing. There are 85,000 to 100,000 clones in the sample; 79% occur only once, and around 18% lies in the top ten. Sample: peripheral blood. These receptor sequences come from an elderly woman with active or convalescent COVID-19.

This chain connects TRBV6-5 to TRBJ2-2; no clear D gene. Trimming pared 6 bases from V and 8 bases from J, leaving 13 bases between. There are 13 residues in the CDR3. From germline, CDR1 is MNHEY and CDR2 SVGAGI. CDR3 protein: CASSAESPGELFF. The CDR3 DNA reads as TGTGCCAGCAGCGCCGAGAGTCCTGGGGAGCTGTTTTTT.

This rearrangement joins TRBV6-2 or TRBV6-3 to TRBJ1-5; TRBD1 aligns across 10 bases. The CDR3 has 17 amino acids. Germline CDR1 and CDR2: MNHEY and SVGEGT. The V and J ends lost 0 bases and 5 bases, in that order; junction bases with no gene match: 7. CDR3 DNA: TGTGCCAGCAGTTACTCGACGGGACAGGGGTGGGATCAGCCCCAGCATTTT. It translates to CASSYSTGQGWDQPQHF.

V gene TRBV27 combines with J gene TRBJ2-7; 7 bases agree with TRBD1. V lost 6 bases to trimming and J lost 3 bases; unmatched junction nucleotides: 14. This CDR3 spans 16 amino acids. Germline CDR1 and CDR2: MNHEY and SMNVEV (reference sequence). DNA for the CDR3: TGTGCCAGCAGCCCCGCCACTCCGGGACAGCGCTACGAGCAGTACTTC. This gives the protein CASSPATPGQRYEQYF.

The J gene is TRBJ2-2, the V gene TRBV28, with D perhaps TRBD1 (6 bases). The CDR3 loop spans 13 amino acids. CDR1 is MDHEN and CDR2 is SYDVKM in the germline V gene. V was trimmed by 7 bases and J by 7 bases, leaving 13 bases between them. The CDR3 sequence is CASTYRADGELFF. The DNA for the CDR3 is TGTGCCAGCACCTACAGGGCGGACGGGGAGCTGTTTTTT.